This TCR beta chain stems from a study of identical twins. Whole-study results and caveats: Weaker excess sharing between twins was seen in beta out-of-frame sequences. Cross-sectional statistical analysis was relied on for the conclusions, without the same donors being followed.

Unique molecular identifiers were present on cDNA, and template switching added a universal primer site. TCRdb re-called the 5' RACE reads through MiXCR, storing one row per CDR3 protein. The table records approximately 690,000 distinct CDR3 sequences, around 6% of them present only once. Remarks on this clonotype: Its antigen remains unknown.

Trimming left V 6 bases short and J 1 base short, with 12 bases between. The CDR3 has 14 residues. This sequence joins TRBV12-3 or TRBV12-4 and TRBJ1-1; the D is unclear. Sequencing was done on a sample of naive T cells sorted from blood. This TCR derives from a man aged 18 to 30 in good health. The CDR3 DNA is TGTGCCAGCAGCTTCAAAAGGGAGAACACTGAAGCTTTCTTT. Its translation: CASSFKRENTEAFF.